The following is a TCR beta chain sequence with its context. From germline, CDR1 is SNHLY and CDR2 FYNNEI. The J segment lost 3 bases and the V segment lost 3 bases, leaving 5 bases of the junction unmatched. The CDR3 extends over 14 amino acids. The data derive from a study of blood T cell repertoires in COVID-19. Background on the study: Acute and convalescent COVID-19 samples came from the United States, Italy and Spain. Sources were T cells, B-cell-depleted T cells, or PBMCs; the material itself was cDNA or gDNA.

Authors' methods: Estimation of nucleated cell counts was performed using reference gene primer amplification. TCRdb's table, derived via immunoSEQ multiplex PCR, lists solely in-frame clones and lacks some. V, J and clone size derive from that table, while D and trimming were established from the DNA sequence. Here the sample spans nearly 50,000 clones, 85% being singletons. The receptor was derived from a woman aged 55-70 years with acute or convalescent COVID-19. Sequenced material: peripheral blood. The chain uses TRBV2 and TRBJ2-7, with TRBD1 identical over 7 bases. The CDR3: CASSDRDSHYEQYF. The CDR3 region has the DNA TGTGCCAGCAGTGACCGGGACAGTCACTACGAGCAGTACTTC. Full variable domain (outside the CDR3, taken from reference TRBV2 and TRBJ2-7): EPEVTQTPSHQVTQMGQEVILRCVPISNHLYFYWYRQILGQKVEFLVSFYNNEISEKSEIFDDQFSVERPDGSNFTLKIRSTKLEDSAMYFCASSDRDSHYEQYFGPGTRLTVT.